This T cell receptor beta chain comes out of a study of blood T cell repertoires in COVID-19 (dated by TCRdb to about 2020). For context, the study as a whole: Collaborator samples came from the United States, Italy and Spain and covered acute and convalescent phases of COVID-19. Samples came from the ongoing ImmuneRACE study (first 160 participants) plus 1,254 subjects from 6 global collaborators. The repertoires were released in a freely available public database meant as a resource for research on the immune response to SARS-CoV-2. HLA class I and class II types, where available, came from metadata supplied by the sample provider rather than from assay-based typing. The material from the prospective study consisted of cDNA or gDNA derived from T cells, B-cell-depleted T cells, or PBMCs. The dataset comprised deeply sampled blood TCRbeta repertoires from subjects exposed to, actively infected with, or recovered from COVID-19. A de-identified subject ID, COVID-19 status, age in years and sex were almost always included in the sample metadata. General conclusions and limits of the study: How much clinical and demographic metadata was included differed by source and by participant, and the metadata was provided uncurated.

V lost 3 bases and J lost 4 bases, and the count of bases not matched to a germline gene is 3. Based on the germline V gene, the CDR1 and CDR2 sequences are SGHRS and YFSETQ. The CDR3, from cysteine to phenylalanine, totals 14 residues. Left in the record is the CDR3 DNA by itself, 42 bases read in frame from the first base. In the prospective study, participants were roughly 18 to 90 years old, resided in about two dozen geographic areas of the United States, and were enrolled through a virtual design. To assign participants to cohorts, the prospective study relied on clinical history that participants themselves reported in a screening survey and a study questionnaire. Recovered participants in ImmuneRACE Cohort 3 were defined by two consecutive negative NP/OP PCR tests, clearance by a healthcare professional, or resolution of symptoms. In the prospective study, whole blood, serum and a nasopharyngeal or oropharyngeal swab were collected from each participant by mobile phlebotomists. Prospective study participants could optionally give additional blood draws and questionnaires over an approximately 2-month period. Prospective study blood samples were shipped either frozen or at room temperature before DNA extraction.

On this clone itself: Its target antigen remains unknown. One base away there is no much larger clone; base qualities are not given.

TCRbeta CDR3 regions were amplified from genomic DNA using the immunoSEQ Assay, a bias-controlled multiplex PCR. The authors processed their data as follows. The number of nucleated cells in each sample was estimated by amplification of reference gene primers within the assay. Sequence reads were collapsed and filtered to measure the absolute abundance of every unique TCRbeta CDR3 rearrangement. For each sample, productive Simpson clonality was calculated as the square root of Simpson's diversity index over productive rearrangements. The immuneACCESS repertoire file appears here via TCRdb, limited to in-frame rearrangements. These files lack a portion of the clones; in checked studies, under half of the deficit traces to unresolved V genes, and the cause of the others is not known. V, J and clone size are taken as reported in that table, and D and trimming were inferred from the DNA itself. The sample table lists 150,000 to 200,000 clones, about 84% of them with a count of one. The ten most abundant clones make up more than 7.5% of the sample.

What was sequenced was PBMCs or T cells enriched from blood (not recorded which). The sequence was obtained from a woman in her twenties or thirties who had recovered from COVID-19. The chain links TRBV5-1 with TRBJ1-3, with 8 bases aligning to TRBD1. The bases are TGCGCCAGCAGCTCCACAGGGGGGGGAAACACCATATATTTT. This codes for CASSSTGGGNTIYF.